These 2 T cell receptor beta chains came from one sample sequenced in a study of molecular identifiers for immune sequencing clone quantification. One entry per CDR3 protein, called by TCRdb with MiXCR from the PCR reads. The sample contains 490,000 or so distinct CDR3 sequences, around 23% of which appear only once. The sequenced sample consisted of naive CD8+ T cells from blood, with Jurkat cell RNA spiked in. Regarding subset: FACS-sorted CD8+CD4-CCR7+CD45RA+ naive T cells. The origin of the receptors is a human donor in good health. Some libraries in this study had Jurkat cell RNA spiked in.

This clonotype was recorded a few times. The genes are TRBV3-1 and TRBJ1-1; D remains unclear. Germline-derived CDR1 and CDR2 are LGHDT and YNNKEL (reference sequence). Trimming pared 1 base from V and 1 base from J, leaving 16 bases between. The length of the CDR3 is 17 residues. CDR3 nucleotides: TGTGCCAGCAGCCAAGGTCCCCATGAGTGGCCGAACACTGAAGCTTTCTTT. Translation: CASSQGPHEWPNTEAFF.

This clonotype appeared a few times. Germline and junction disagree at one end, which may indicate a read error. V and J are TRBV27 and TRBJ2-7; 15 nucleotides line up with TRBD2. The CDR3 spans 15 residues. Per the germline V gene, CDR1 is MNHEY and CDR2 is SMNVEV (reference sequence). CDR3 region: CASSPRGTSGGPGHF. CDR3 nucleotides: TGTGCCAGCAGTCCGAGAGGGACTAGCGGGGGGCCAGGCCACTTC.